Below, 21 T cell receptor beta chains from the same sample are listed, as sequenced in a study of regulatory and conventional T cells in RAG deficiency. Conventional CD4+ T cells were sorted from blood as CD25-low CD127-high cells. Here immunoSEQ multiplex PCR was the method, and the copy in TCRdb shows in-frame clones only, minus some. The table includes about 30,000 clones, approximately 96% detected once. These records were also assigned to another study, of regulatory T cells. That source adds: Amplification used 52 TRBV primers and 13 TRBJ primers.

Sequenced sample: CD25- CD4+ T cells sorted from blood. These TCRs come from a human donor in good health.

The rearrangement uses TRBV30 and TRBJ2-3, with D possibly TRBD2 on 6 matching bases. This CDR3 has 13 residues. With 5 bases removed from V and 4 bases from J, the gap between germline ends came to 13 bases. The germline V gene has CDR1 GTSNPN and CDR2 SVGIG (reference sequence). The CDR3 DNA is TGTGCCTGGGGGGGGAGCGCGGCAGATACGCAGTATTTT. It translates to CAWGGSAADTQYF. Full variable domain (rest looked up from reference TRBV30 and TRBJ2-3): SQTIHQWPATLVQPVGSPLSLECTVEGTSNPNLYWYRQAAGRGLQLLFYSVGIGQISSEVPQNLSASRPQDRQFILSSKKLLLSDSGFYLCAWGGSAADTQYFGPGTRLTVL.

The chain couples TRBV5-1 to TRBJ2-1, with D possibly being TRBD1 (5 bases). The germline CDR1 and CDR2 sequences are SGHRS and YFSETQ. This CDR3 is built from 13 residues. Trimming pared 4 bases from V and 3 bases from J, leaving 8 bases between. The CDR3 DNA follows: TGCGCCAGCAGCCCAGACAGCTACAATGAGCAGTTCTTC. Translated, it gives CASSPDSYNEQFF. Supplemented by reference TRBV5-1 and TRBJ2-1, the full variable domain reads KAGVTQTPRYLIKTRGQQVTLSCSPISGHRSVSWYQQTPGQGLQFLFEYFSETQRNKGNFPGRFSGRQFSNSRSEMNVSTLELGDSALYLCASSPDSYNEQFFGPGTRLTVL.

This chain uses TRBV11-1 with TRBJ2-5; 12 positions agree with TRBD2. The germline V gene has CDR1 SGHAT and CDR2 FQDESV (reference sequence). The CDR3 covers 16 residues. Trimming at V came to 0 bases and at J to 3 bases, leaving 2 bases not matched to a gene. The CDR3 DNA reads TGTGCCAGCAGCTTAGCGCTAGCGGGGGGGGAAGAGACCCAGTACTTC. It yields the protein CASSLALAGGEETQYF.

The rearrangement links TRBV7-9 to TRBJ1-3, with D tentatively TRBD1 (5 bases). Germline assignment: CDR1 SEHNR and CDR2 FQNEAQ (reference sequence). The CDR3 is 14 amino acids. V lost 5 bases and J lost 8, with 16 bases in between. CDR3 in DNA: TGTGCCAGCAGCACTAAAAACAGGAACGACACCATATATTTT. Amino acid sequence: CASSTKNRNDTIYF.

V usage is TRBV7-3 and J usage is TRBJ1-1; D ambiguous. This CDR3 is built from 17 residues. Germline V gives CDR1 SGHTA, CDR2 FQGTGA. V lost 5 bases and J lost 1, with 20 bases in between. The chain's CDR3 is CASSRRGLGLGNTEAFF. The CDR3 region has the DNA TGTGCCAGCAGCCGCCGAGGACTAGGGCTGGGGAACACTGAAGCTTTCTTT. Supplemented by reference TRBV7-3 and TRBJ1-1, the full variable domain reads GAGVSQTPSNKVTEKGKYVELRCDPISGHTALYWYRQSLGQGPEFLIYFQGTGAADDSGLPNDRFFAVRPEGSVSTLKIQRTERGDSAVYLCASSRRGLGLGNTEAFFGQGTRLTVV.

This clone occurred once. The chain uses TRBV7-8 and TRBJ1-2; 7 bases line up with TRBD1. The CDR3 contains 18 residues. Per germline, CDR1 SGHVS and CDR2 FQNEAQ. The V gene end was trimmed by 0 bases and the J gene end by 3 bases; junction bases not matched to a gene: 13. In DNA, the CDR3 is TGTGCCAGCAGCTTAGCACGTGGGAGAGTAACAGGGGACTATGGCTACACCTTC. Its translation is CASSLARGRVTGDYGYTF.

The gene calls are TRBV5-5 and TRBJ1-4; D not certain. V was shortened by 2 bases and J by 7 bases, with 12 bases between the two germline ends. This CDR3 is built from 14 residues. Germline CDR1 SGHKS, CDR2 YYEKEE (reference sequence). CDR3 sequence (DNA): TGTGCCAGCAGCTTAGTCCCAGCGGGTGAAAAACTGTTTTTT. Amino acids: CASSLVPAGEKLFF.

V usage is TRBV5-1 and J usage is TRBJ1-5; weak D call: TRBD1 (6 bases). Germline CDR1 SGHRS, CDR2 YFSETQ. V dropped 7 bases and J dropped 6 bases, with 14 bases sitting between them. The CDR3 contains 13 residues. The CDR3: CASGQGLGQPQHF. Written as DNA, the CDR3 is TGCGCCAGCGGTCAGGGGCTCGGTCAGCCCCAGCATTTT.

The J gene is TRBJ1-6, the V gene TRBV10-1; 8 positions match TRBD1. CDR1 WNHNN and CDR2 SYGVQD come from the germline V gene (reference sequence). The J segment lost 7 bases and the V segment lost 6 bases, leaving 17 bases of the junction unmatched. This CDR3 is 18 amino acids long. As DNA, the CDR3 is TGCGCCAGCAGGACGGACAGGGTGATTCCGGAATTGAATTCACCCCTCCACTTT. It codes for CASRTDRVIPELNSPLHF.

The CDR3 sequence: CASSLDAGGFNQPQHF. In DNA, the CDR3 is TGTGCCAGCAGCTTGGATGCAGGGGGCTTCAATCAGCCCCAGCATTTT. The chain couples TRBV5-5 to TRBJ1-5, with 8 bases fitting TRBD1. CDR1 is SGHKS and CDR2 is YYEKEE in the germline V gene (reference sequence). The V gene end was trimmed by 0 bases and the J gene end by 3 bases; junction bases not matched to a gene: 5. This CDR3 is 16 amino acids long.

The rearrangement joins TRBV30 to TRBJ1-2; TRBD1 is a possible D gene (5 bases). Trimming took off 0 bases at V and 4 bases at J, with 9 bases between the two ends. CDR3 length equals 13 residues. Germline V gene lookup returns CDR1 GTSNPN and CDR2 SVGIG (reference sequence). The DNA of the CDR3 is TGTGCCTGGAGTGTCGACAGCCTCTATGGCTACACCTTC. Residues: CAWSVDSLYGYTF.

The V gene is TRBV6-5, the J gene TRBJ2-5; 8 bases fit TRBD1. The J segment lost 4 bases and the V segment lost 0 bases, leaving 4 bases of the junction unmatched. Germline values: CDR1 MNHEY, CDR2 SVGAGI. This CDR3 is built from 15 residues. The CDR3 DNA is TGTGCCAGCAGTTACTCGCCCAGGGGGCGAGAGACCCAGTACTTC. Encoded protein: CASSYSPRGRETQYF.

The CDR3 region is CASLGQVNQPQHF. The DNA of the CDR3 is TGTGCCAGTTTGGGACAGGTAAATCAGCCCCAGCATTTT. The J gene is TRBJ1-5, the V gene TRBV6-1, with 8 positions matching TRBD1. Germline CDR1 is MNHNS and CDR2 is SASEGT. CDR3 size: 13 residues. The V gene end was trimmed by 9 bases and the J gene end by 4 bases; junction bases not matched to a gene: 5.

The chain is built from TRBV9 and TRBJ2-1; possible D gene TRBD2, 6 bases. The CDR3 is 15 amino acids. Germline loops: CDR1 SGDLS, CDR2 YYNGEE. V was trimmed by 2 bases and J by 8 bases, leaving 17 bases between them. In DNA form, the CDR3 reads TGTGCCAGCAGCGTTCGGACTAACCGCCTGGATGAGCAGTTCTTC. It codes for CASSVRTNRLDEQFF.

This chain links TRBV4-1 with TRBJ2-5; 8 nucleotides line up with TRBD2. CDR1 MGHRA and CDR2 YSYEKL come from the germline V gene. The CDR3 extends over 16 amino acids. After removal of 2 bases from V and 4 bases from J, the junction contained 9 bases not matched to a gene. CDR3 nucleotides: TGCGCCAGCAGCCAACCCCGGACTAGCCAAGGAGAGACCCAGTACTTC. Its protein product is CASSQPRTSQGETQYF.

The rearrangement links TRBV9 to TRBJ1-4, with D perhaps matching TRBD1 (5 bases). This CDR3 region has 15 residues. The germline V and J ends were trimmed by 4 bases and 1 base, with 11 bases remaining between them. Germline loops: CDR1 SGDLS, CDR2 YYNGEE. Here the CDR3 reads CASSKSDRTNEKLFF. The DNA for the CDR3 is TGTGCCAGCAGCAAAAGCGACAGAACTAATGAAAAACTGTTTTTT.

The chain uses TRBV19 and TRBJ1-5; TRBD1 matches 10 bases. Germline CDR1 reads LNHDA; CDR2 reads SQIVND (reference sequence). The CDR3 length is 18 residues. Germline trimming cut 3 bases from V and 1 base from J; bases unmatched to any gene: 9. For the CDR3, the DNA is TGTGCCAGTAGTATTCCGGGACAGGGGATTTTGAGCAATCAGCCCCAGCATTTT. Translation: CASSIPGQGILSNQPQHF.

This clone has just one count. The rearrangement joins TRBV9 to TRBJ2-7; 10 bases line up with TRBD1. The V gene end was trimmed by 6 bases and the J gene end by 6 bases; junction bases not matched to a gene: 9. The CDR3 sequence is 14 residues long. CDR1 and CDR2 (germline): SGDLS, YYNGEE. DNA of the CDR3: TGTGCCAGCAATCCCGGGACAGGGGCGTCCGAGCAGTACTTC. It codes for CASNPGTGASEQYF.

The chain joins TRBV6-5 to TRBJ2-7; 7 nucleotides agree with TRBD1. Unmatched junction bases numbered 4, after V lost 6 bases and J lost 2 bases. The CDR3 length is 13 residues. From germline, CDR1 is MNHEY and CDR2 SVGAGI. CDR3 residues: CASSKQGTYEQYF. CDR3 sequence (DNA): TGTGCCAGCAGCAAACAGGGGACCTACGAGCAGTACTTC.

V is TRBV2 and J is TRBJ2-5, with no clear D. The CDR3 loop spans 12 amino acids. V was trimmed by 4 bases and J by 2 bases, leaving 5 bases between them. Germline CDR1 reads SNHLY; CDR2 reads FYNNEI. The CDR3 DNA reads TGTGCCAGCAGTGGCAGACAAGAGACCCAGTACTTC. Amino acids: CASSGRQETQYF.

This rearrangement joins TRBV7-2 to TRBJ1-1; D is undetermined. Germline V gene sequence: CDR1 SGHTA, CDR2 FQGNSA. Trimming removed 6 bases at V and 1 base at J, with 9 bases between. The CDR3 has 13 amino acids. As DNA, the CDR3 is TGTGCCAGCAGTTTTACTCCGAACACTGAAGCTTTCTTT. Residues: CASSFTPNTEAFF. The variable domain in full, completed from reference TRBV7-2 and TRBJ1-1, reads GAGVSQSPSNKVTEKGKDVELRCDPISGHTALYWYRQSLGQGLEFLIYFQGNSAPDKSGLPSDRFSAERTGGSVSTLTIQRTQQEDSAVYLCASSFTPNTEAFFGQGTRLTVV.